Presented here are 31 T cell receptor beta chains from one specimen sequenced in a study of blood T cell repertoires in COVID-19. The table came from immunoSEQ multiplex PCR; TCRdb's copy has only in-frame clones and leaves some out. The repertoire holds some 490,000 clones, about 88% seen once, with 8% to 9.5% in the top ten. The specimen was PBMCs or T cells enriched from blood (not recorded which). These receptors were taken from a woman aged 55-69 years who had recovered from COVID-19.

V gene TRBV7-8 combines with J gene TRBJ2-5, with D perhaps matching TRBD1 (6 bases). V was trimmed by 2 bases and J by 1 base, leaving 14 bases between them. CDR1 SGHVS and CDR2 FQNEAQ come from the germline V gene. This CDR3 has 16 residues. The chain's CDR3 is CASSLSQGTLQETQYF. The CDR3 DNA sequence: TGTGCCAGCAGCTTATCCCAGGGGACCCTCCAAGAGACCCAGTACTTC. The full variable domain, in which reference TRBV7-8 and TRBJ2-5 provide the parts outside the CDR3, is GAGVSQSPRYKVAKRGQDVALRCDPISGHVSLFWYQQALGQGPEFLTYFQNEAQLDKSGLPSDRFFAERPEGSVSTLKIQRTQQEDSAVYLCASSLSQGTLQETQYFGPGTRLLVL.

The chain combines TRBV4-2 with TRBJ1-2; 10 positions match TRBD1. This CDR3 has 16 amino acids. V was pared by 2 bases and J by 6 bases, with 9 bases of the junction left unmatched. Germline lookup yields CDR1 LGHNA and CDR2 YNFKEQ. Here the CDR3 reads CASSQKFGQGENGYTF. The CDR3 DNA reads as TGTGCCAGCAGCCAAAAGTTCGGACAGGGGGAAAATGGCTACACCTTC.

The count of this clone is one. This chain links TRBV3-1 (or the pseudogene TRBV3-2) with TRBJ1-6, with D possibly matching TRBD1 (5 bases). Trimming pared 1 base from V and 7 bases from J, leaving 8 bases between. In germline, CDR1 is LGHDT, CDR2 YNNKEL (reference sequence). The CDR3 is made up of 14 amino acids. The CDR3 bases are TGTGCCAGCAGCCAAGGGGGGGAGAATTCACCCCTCCACTTT. Its translation: CASSQGGENSPLHF.

The chain uses TRBV7-2 and TRBJ2-4; 7 bases map to TRBD2. The junction had 7 bases not matched to a gene; V was cut back by 5 bases and J by 3 bases. CDR1 SGHTA and CDR2 FQGNSA come from the germline V gene. The CDR3 spans 15 residues. CDR3 residues: CASSAPGTNKNIQYF. The CDR3 DNA reads as TGTGCCAGCAGCGCCCCCGGGACTAACAAAAACATTCAGTACTTC.

The rearrangement uses TRBV24-1 and TRBJ1-2; D perhaps matches TRBD1 (5 bases). This CDR3 is built from 12 residues. The germline V and J ends were trimmed by 4 bases and 8 bases, with 10 bases remaining between them. Per germline, CDR1 KGHDR and CDR2 SFDVKD. CDR3 sequence (DNA): TGTGCCACCAGTGACGCAGGGAAGGGCTACACCTTC. Translating gives CATSDAGKGYTF.

The J gene is TRBJ2-5, the V gene TRBV5-1; TRBD1 aligns across 8 bases. V dropped 7 bases and J dropped 1; count of bases not matched to a gene: 9. Germline CDR1 and CDR2: SGHRS and YFSETQ. CDR3 size: 15 residues. The CDR3 region has the DNA TGCGCCAGCGGAGGACAGGGCCCCCTCCAAGAGACCCAGTACTTC. This translates into CASGGQGPLQETQYF. Together with reference TRBV5-1 and TRBJ2-5, the CDR3 gives the full variable domain: KAGVTQTPRYLIKTRGQQVTLSCSPISGHRSVSWYQQTPGQGLQFLFEYFSETQRNKGNFPGRFSGRQFSNSRSEMNVSTLELGDSALYLCASGGQGPLQETQYFGPGTRLLVL.

J is TRBJ2-7 and V is TRBV3-1 (or the pseudogene TRBV3-2); the match to TRBD2 covers 13 bases. The junction had 9 bases not matched to a gene; V was cut back by 2 bases and J by 2 bases. Germline V gene sequence: CDR1 LGHDT, CDR2 YNNKEL (reference sequence). The CDR3 covers 18 residues. CDR3 loop: CASSQTPGLAGPAYEQYF. The CDR3 region has the DNA TGTGCCAGCAGCCAAACGCCGGGACTAGCGGGGCCTGCCTACGAGCAGTACTTC.

The chain recombines TRBV14 with TRBJ1-3, with D perhaps TRBD1 (5 bases). Germline-derived CDR1 and CDR2 are SGHDN and FVKESK. The CDR3 length is 16 residues. Trimming shortened V by 4 bases and J by 1 base, and 14 bases separated the two germline ends. The CDR3 sequence is CASSPLGEASGNTIYF. The CDR3 DNA is TGTGCCAGCAGCCCCTTGGGGGAGGCTTCTGGAAACACCATATATTTT.

The chain recombines TRBV5-5 with TRBJ1-4; 9 positions match TRBD1. The germline V gene has CDR1 SGHKS and CDR2 YYEKEE (reference sequence). The CDR3 consists of 14 residues. Germline trimming cut 3 bases from V and 8 bases from J; bases unmatched to any gene: 5. The DNA of the CDR3 is TGTGCCAGCAGCTCGACAGGGGGTTCGGAAAAACTGTTTTTT. Encoded protein: CASSSTGGSEKLFF.

The rearrangement uses TRBV14 and TRBJ2-3; 8 bases fit TRBD2. The germline V gene has CDR1 SGHDN and CDR2 FVKESK. V was pared by 5 bases and J by 3 bases, with 7 bases of the junction left unmatched. There are 15 residues in the CDR3. CDR3 sequence (DNA): TGTGCCAGCAGCATTTGGGTAGCGGGGACAGATACGCAGTATTTT. Residues: CASSIWVAGTDTQYF.

This CDR3 is CASSQEPGGNSYGYTF. DNA of the CDR3: TGTGCCAGCAGCCAAGAACCAGGGGGAAACTCCTATGGCTACACCTTC. The chain couples TRBV3-1 (or the pseudogene TRBV3-2) to TRBJ1-2, with 7 bases lining up with TRBD1. Germline CDR1 LGHDT, CDR2 YNNKEL (reference sequence). The CDR3 totals 16 residues. V was clipped by 0 bases and J by 4 bases; unmatched bases: 8.

The rearrangement uses TRBV30 and TRBJ1-2, with TRBD1 as a possible D gene (5 bases). The V end was cut by 0 bases, the J end by 2 bases, with 7 bases between. CDR1 and CDR2 (germline): GTSNPN, SVGIG (reference sequence). The CDR3 spans 13 residues. The DNA of the CDR3 is TGTGCCTGGAGTGTAACAGGAAACTATGGCTACACCTTC. It yields the protein CAWSVTGNYGYTF.

The rearrangement links TRBV24-1 to TRBJ1-5; 10 nucleotides agree with TRBD1. V shed 6 bases, J shed 3 bases, and the junction held 7 bases outside the gene matches. The germline CDR1 and CDR2 sequences are KGHDR and SFDVKD. CDR3 length: 16 amino acids. The CDR3 here is CATSPRDRGSNQPQHF. The CDR3 bases are TGTGCCACCAGTCCCCGGGACAGGGGTTCCAATCAGCCCCAGCATTTT.

A note on this clone: In the same sample, other DNA sequences code for this CDR3. V and J are TRBV29-1 and TRBJ1-1, with D unclear. In germline, CDR1 is SQVTM, CDR2 ANQGSEA. The ends were cut back, 4 bases at V and 0 bases at J, with 9 bases in the middle. The CDR3 length is 13 residues. CDR3 protein: CSVGHLMNTEAFF. In DNA, the CDR3 is TGCAGCGTTGGACACCTCATGAACACTGAAGCTTTCTTT.

The rearrangement joins TRBV7-6 to TRBJ2-1; 10 nucleotides agree with TRBD2. The junction had 10 bases not matched to a gene; V was cut back by 0 bases and J by 8 bases. Germline CDR1 SGHVS, CDR2 FNYEAQ. This CDR3 comprises 17 residues. CDR3 in DNA: TGTGCCAGCAGCTTAGCGTCGAGCGGGGGGGGCAGGGATGAGCAGTTCTTC. It is translated as CASSLASSGGGRDEQFF.

V gene TRBV2 combines with J gene TRBJ1-2; unclear D gene. Trimming left V 6 bases short and J 2 bases short, with 10 bases between. CDR1 is SNHLY and CDR2 is FYNNEI in the germline V gene. The CDR3 spans 13 residues. CDR3 sequence: CASRIDGNYGYTF. For the CDR3, the DNA is TGTGCCAGCAGAATAGACGGGAACTATGGCTACACCTTC. The full variable domain, rest sourced from reference TRBV2 and TRBJ1-2, is EPEVTQTPSHQVTQMGQEVILRCVPISNHLYFYWYRQILGQKVEFLVSFYNNEISEKSEIFDDQFSVERPDGSNFTLKIRSTKLEDSAMYFCASRIDGNYGYTFGSGTRLTVV.

Only one count was recorded for this clone. The CDR3 nucleotides read TGCGCCAGCAGCTTTACTAGCCCCGGGGCCAACGTCCTGACTTTC. Its protein product is CASSFTSPGANVLTF. The chain is built from TRBV5-1 and TRBJ2-6, with a possible D match to TRBD2 (6 bases). V lost 2 bases to trimming and J lost 4 bases, with 10 bases between them. Germline values: CDR1 SGHRS, CDR2 YFSETQ. This CDR3 region has 15 residues.

The chain couples TRBV5-1 to TRBJ2-2; maybe TRBD1 (5 bases). V lost 3 bases and J 4 bases, leaving 10 bases between the germline ends. Germline loops: CDR1 SGHRS, CDR2 YFSETQ. This CDR3 contains 14 residues. This CDR3 is CASSSQGITGELFF. The CDR3 region has the DNA TGCGCCAGCAGCTCGCAGGGTATCACCGGGGAGCTGTTTTTT.

This clone was seen only once. The J gene is TRBJ2-1, the V gene TRBV11-2, with no clear D. V lost 3 bases and J lost 8, with 5 bases in between. The germline V gene has CDR1 SGHAT and CDR2 FQNNGV. The CDR3 covers 11 residues. The CDR3 protein is CASSFIDEQFF. As DNA, the CDR3 is TGTGCCAGCAGCTTCATAGATGAGCAGTTCTTC.

The chain has TRBV5-1 and TRBJ2-3, with TRBD2 matching 12 bases. This CDR3 spans 17 amino acids. The germline V gene encodes CDR1 SGHRS and CDR2 YFSETQ. V lost 3 bases to trimming and J lost 0 bases; unmatched junction nucleotides: 5. The CDR3 sequence: CASSYGLAGISTDTQYF. The DNA of the CDR3 is TGCGCCAGCAGCTACGGACTAGCGGGGATTAGCACAGATACGCAGTATTTT. Together with reference TRBV5-1 and TRBJ2-3, the CDR3 gives the full variable domain: KAGVTQTPRYLIKTRGQQVTLSCSPISGHRSVSWYQQTPGQGLQFLFEYFSETQRNKGNFPGRFSGRQFSNSRSEMNVSTLELGDSALYLCASSYGLAGISTDTQYFGPGTRLTVL.

This chain joins TRBV3-1 (or the pseudogene TRBV3-2) and TRBJ1-4; TRBD1 is a possible D gene (6 bases). V gave up 1 base and J gave up 14 bases, with 17 bases separating them. The CDR3 consists of 14 residues. Per germline, CDR1 LGHDT and CDR2 YNNKEL (reference sequence). The DNA of the CDR3 is TGTGCCAGCAGCCAAGGGCGGGGGCGAGTACGGCTGTTTTTT. It is translated as CASSQGRGRVRLFF.

This chain links TRBV5-6 with TRBJ2-3; D perhaps matches TRBD1 (5 bases). The V gene's germline CDR1 is SGHDT and CDR2 YYEEEE. Trimming stripped 0 bases from V and 0 bases from J, with 11 bases between. The CDR3 has 16 residues. CDR3 bases: TGTGCCAGCAGCTTGGTTGACAGAACTAGCACAGATACGCAGTATTTT. Translating gives CASSLVDRTSTDTQYF.

The V call is TRBV5-1, the J call TRBJ2-5, with D possibly matching TRBD2 (5 bases). Germline V lookup: CDR1 SGHRS, CDR2 YFSETQ. The CDR3 is 14 residues long. Trimming shortened V by 0 bases and J by 5 bases, and 11 bases separated the two germline ends. CDR3 sequence: CASSLAFRRETQYF. The CDR3, as DNA: TGCGCCAGCAGCTTGGCCTTTAGGAGGGAGACCCAGTACTTC.

The chain is built from TRBV11-2 and TRBJ2-1; a weak D match, TRBD1 (5 bases). V was pared by 3 bases and J by 5 bases, with 8 bases between. The CDR3 has 13 residues. Germline V gene data show CDR1 as SGHAT and CDR2 as FQNNGV. The CDR3 loop is CASSLYRNNEQFF. The CDR3 nucleotides are TGTGCCAGCAGCTTGTACAGGAACAATGAGCAGTTCTTC.

This clone appeared a single time. V and J are TRBV7-6 and TRBJ2-2; D possibly corresponds to TRBD2 (5 bases). With 1 base removed from V and 2 bases from J, the gap between germline ends came to 17 bases. The CDR3 loop spans 18 amino acids. Germline assignment: CDR1 SGHVS and CDR2 FNYEAQ. CDR3 region: CASSLDLASILNTGELFF. The CDR3 DNA is TGTGCCAGCAGCTTAGATCTAGCTAGCATCCTTAACACCGGGGAGCTGTTTTTT.

The chain recombines TRBV18 with TRBJ2-1; 7 bases fit TRBD1. Looked up from germline, CDR1 is KGHSH and CDR2 is LQKENI. This CDR3 comprises 15 residues. Unmatched junction bases numbered 2, after V lost 1 base and J lost 2 bases. This CDR3 reads CASSPRQGPYNEQFF. CDR3 bases: TGTGCCAGCTCACCACGACAGGGCCCCTACAATGAGCAGTTCTTC.

The V gene is TRBV10-3, the J gene TRBJ2-2, with D uncertain. Trimming removed 5 bases at V and 3 bases at J, with 10 bases between. This CDR3 comprises 14 residues. In germline, CDR1 is ENHRY, CDR2 SYGVKD. Written as DNA, the CDR3 is TGTGCCATCAGTCGAGCGACGGACACCGGGGAGCTGTTTTTT. Amino acid sequence: CAISRATDTGELFF.

The chain carries TRBV28 and TRBJ1-4, with D possibly matching TRBD1 (6 bases). Trimming left V 3 bases short and J 3 bases short, with 14 bases between. The CDR3 sequence is 16 residues long. Per germline, CDR1 MDHEN and CDR2 SYDVKM. In nucleotides, the CDR3 is TGTGCCAGCAGTTTCCCCTCACAGGGCCCTAATGAAAAACTGTTTTTT. This gives the protein CASSFPSQGPNEKLFF.

The chain carries TRBV5-1 and TRBJ1-2, with 11 bases identical to TRBD1. CDR3 length equals 15 residues. J was trimmed by 6 bases and V by 0 bases; bases with no gene match: 4. The V gene's germline CDR1 is SGHRS and CDR2 YFSETQ. CDR3 sequence: CASSLEGTGGHGYTF. CDR3 in DNA: TGCGCCAGCAGCTTGGAGGGGACAGGGGGACATGGCTACACCTTC.

CDR3 in DNA: TGTGCCACCAGTGATGGGCAGTTACTCACCGGGGAGCTGTTTTTT. Translation: CATSDGQLLTGELFF. V is TRBV24-1 and J is TRBJ2-2, with unresolved D. Trimming took off 3 bases at V and 4 bases at J, with 11 bases between the two ends. The CDR3 totals 15 residues. CDR1 is KGHDR and CDR2 is SFDVKD in the germline V gene.

This clone appeared a single time. The V and J genes are TRBV11-3 and TRBJ2-3, with D hard to call. The germline V gene has CDR1 SGHNT and CDR2 YENEEA. CDR3 length: 14 residues. V lost 3 bases, J lost 0 bases, and 7 bases lay in between. CDR3: CASSLAHSTDTQYF. CDR3 DNA: TGTGCCAGCAGCTTGGCCCATAGCACAGATACGCAGTATTTT.